The 9 T cell receptor beta chains in this list originate from one sample, sequenced in a study of radiotherapy plus CTLA-4 blockade in lung cancer. Sequencing was performed with immunoSEQ multiplex PCR; in TCRdb, only in-frame clones are kept and a portion is missing. The repertoire holds 70,000 to 95,000 clones, with about four fifths as singletons. The sample consisted of peripheral blood, taken from a patient treated with radiotherapy plus ipilimumab. The receptors here all came from a human donor with non-small cell lung cancer that progressed on radiotherapy plus ipilimumab.

The chain is built from TRBV28 and TRBJ2-1; maybe TRBD1 (6 bases). Germline CDR1 is MDHEN and CDR2 is SYDVKM. This CDR3 comprises 14 residues. The V and J ends lost 5 bases and 7 bases respectively, with 15 bases between them. The CDR3 protein is CASSPYRVWNEQFF. CDR3 nucleotide sequence: TGTGCCAGCAGTCCCTACAGGGTCTGGAATGAGCAGTTCTTC. The full variable domain, with the rest looked up from reference TRBV28 and TRBJ2-1, is DVKVTQSSRYLVKRTGEKVFLECVQDMDHENMFWYRQDPGLGLRLIYFSYDVKMKEKGDIPEGYSVSREKKERFSLILESASTNQTSMYLCASSPYRVWNEQFFGPGTRLTVL.

This chain connects TRBV4-3 to TRBJ2-3; weak D call: TRBD1 (5 bases). The V end lost 1 base, the J end lost 2 bases, and 16 bases lay between the germline ends. The CDR3 is 17 amino acids. Germline CDR1 reads LGHNA; CDR2 reads YSLEER. CDR3 sequence (DNA): TGCGCCAGCAGCCAAGTTTTTAGGGGCCCTTTCACAGATACGCAGTATTTT. Protein product: CASSQVFRGPFTDTQYF.

The rearrangement uses TRBV4-3 and TRBJ2-1, with 10 positions matching TRBD2. V gave up 0 bases and J gave up 10 bases; unmatched junction bases: 12. CDR1 and CDR2 (germline): LGHNA, YSLEER. The CDR3 totals 17 residues. In DNA, the CDR3 is TGCGCCAGCAGCCAAGATCTTAGTCCTAGCGGGAGAACCGAGCAGTTCTTC. Its protein is CASSQDLSPSGRTEQFF.

The rearrangement joins TRBV5-6 to TRBJ1-1, with a possible D match to TRBD1 (5 bases). V was trimmed by 0 bases and J by 3 bases, leaving 6 bases between them. Germline assignment: CDR1 SGHDT and CDR2 YYEEEE. This CDR3 has 13 amino acids. The CDR3: CASSLGRDTEAFF. CDR3 DNA sequence: TGTGCCAGCAGCTTGGGCAGGGACACTGAAGCTTTCTTT.

This clone has ten or more counts. The CDR3 region is CASSQVAQRGPEFF. The CDR3, as DNA: TGTGCCAGCAGCCAAGTCGCCCAAAGGGGGCCGGAGTTTTTT. The V call is TRBV14, the J call TRBJ1-4; 7 bases align to TRBD1. With 1 base clipped from V and 16 bases from J, the junction kept 12 bases outside the gene matches. The CDR3 spans 14 residues. From germline, CDR1 is SGHDN and CDR2 FVKESK.

This clone was observed a few times. This sequence joins TRBV7-2 and TRBJ1-6, with D possibly TRBD1 on 5 matching bases. Trimming took 4 bases from V and 0 from J, leaving 16 bases between them. Looked up from germline, CDR1 is SGHTA and CDR2 is FQGNSA. There are 18 residues in the CDR3. The CDR3 DNA is TGTGCCAGCAGCTCAAGATACAGGCTTAGCTCCTATAATTCACCCCTCCACTTT. It specifies CASSSRYRLSSYNSPLHF.

The chain carries TRBV9 and TRBJ2-1; D gene unclear. This CDR3 comprises 12 residues. V lost 0 bases to trimming and J lost 5 bases, with 3 bases between them. Per the germline V gene, CDR1 is SGDLS and CDR2 is YYNGEE. CDR3 nucleotides: TGTGCCAGCAGCGTAGGCCACAATGAGCAGTTCTTC. Translated: CASSVGHNEQFF.

The J gene is TRBJ2-2, the V gene TRBV4-3; 7 bases are shared with TRBD2. Unmatched junction bases numbered 11, after V lost 4 bases and J lost 0 bases. The germline gives CDR1 LGHNA, CDR2 YSLEER. The length of the CDR3 is 18 residues. The CDR3 DNA reads TGCGCCAGCAGCCGAAGTCCGCCCACTAGCGCGAACACCGGGGAGCTGTTTTTT. Its protein is CASSRSPPTSANTGELFF.

The chain uses TRBV7-2 and TRBJ2-5; D perhaps matches TRBD2 (5 bases). Trimming removed 6 bases from V and 7 bases from J, with 21 bases in between. This CDR3 spans 15 amino acids. Germline V CDR1 and CDR2: SGHTA, FQGNSA. The CDR3 loop reads CASSLIPDYRGTQYF. The DNA of the CDR3 is TGTGCCAGCAGTCTCATCCCCGACTATCGCGGGACCCAGTACTTC.